The sequence of this T cell receptor (beta chain) was determined in a study of blood T cell repertoires in COVID-19. About the research overall: PBMCs, B-cell-depleted T cells, or T cells provided the cDNA or gDNA that made up the material.

Clones were read by immunoSEQ multiplex PCR, and TCRdb kept only the in-frame ones, dropping some. The table lists about 210,000 clones, 70% to 85% of them singletons. This clone was seen more than once but under ten times. The V and J ends lost 4 bases and 4 bases, in that order; junction bases with no gene match: 1. Germline CDR1 reads KGHSH; CDR2 reads LQKENI. The CDR3 runs 15 residues. Sequences were obtained from peripheral blood. This receptor was obtained from a man aged 45-65 years with active or convalescent COVID-19. The J gene is TRBJ2-1, the V gene TRBV18, with 13 positions matching TRBD2. CDR3 sequence: CASSRGLAGYNEQFF. CDR3 sequence (DNA): TGTGCCAGCTCACGGGGACTAGCGGGATACAATGAGCAGTTCTTC.